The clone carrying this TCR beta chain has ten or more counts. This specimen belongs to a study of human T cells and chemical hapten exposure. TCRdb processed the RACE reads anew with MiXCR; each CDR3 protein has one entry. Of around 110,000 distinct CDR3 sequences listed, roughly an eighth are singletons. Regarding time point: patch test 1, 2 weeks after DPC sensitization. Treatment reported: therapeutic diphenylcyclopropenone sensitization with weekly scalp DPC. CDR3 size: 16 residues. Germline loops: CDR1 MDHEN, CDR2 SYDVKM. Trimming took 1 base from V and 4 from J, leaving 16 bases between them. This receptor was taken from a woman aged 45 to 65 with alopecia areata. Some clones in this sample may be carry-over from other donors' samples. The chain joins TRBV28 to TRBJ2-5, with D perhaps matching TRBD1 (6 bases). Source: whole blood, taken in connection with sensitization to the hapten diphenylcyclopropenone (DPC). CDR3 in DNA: TGTGCCAGCAGTTTATTGGGCAGGGGATCACGAGAGACCCAGTACTTC. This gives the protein CASSLLGRGSRETQYF. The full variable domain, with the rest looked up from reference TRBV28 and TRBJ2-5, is DVKVTQSSRYLVKRTGEKVFLECVQDMDHENMFWYRQDPGLGLRLIYFSYDVKMKEKGDIPEGYSVSREKKERFSLILESASTNQTSMYLCASSLLGRGSRETQYFGPGTRLLVL.